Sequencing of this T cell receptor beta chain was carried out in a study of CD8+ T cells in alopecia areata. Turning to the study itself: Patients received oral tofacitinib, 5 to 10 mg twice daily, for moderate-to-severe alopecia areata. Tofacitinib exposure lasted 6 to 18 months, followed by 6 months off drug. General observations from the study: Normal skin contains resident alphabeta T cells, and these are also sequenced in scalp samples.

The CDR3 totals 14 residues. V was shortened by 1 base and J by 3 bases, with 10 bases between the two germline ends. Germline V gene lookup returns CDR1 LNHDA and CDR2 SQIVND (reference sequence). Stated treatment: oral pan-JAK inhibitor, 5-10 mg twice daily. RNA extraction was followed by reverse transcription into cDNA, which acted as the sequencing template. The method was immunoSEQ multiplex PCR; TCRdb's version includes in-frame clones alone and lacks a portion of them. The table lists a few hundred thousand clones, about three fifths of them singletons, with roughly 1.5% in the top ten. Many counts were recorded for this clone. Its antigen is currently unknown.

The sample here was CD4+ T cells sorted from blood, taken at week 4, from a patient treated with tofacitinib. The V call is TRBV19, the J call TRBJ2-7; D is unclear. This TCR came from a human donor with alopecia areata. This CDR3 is CASSIAGSGYEQYF. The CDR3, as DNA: TGTGCCAGTAGTATAGCAGGATCCGGCTACGAGCAGTACTTC. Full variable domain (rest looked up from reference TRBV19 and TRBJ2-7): DGGITQSPKYLFRKEGQNVTLSCEQNLNHDAMYWYRQDPGQGLRLIYYSQIVNDFQKGDIAEGYSVSREKKESFPLTVTSAQKNPTAFYLCASSIAGSGYEQYFGPGTRLTVT.